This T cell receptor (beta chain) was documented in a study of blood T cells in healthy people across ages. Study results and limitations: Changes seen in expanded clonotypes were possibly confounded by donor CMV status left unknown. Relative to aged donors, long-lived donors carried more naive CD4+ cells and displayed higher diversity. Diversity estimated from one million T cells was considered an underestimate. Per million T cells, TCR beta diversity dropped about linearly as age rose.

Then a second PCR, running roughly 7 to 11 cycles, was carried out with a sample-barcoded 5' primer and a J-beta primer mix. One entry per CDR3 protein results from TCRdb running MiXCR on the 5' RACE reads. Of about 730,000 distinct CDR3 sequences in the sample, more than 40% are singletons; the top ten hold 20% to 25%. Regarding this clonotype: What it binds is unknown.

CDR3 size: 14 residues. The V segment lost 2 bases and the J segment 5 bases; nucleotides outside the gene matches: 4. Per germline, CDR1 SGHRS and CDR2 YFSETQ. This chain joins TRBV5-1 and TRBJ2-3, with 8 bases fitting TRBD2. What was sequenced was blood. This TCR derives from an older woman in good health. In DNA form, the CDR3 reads TGCGCCAGCAGCTTAGCGGGGGCCAGAGATACGCAGTATTTT. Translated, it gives CASSLAGARDTQYF.